The rows below give T cell receptor beta chains drawn from one sample of a study of long-term antiretroviral therapy in people with HIV. Sequenced by immunoSEQ multiplex PCR; TCRdb stores in-frame clones only, minus some. The data show over 40,000 clones, less than 95% seen once. This specimen was unsorted PBMCs, taken roughly 9.4 years after starting antiretroviral therapy. These receptors originate from a man aged 30-40 years with HIV. Each CDR3 is given with its conserved first and last residue. The D gene is left open where the match is weak. A clone size is listed for some rows: how often the clone was seen (once, few, many), or a class if it is expanded.

D	V	size	J	DNA	CDR3
NA	TRBV6-1	NA	TRBJ1-1	TGTGCCAGCAGTGAAGGGTGGGGGGGCACTGAAGCTTTCTTT	CASSEGWGGTEAFF
NA	TRBV6-5	NA	TRBJ1-1	TGTGCCAGCAGTTTCGACTCCTTTAACACTGAAGCTTTCTTT	CASSFDSFNTEAFF
NA	TRBV5-1	once	TRBJ1-3	TGCGCCAGCTCTTCCCAGGGTAACTCTGGAAACACCATATATTTT	CASSSQGNSGNTIYF
NA	TRBV5-4	NA	TRBJ2-1	TGTGCCAGCAGCTTGGACTGGCCCTCCTACAATGAGCAGTTCTTC	CASSLDWPSYNEQFF
TRBD1	TRBV19	NA	TRBJ1-5	TGTGCCAGTAGTGGACAGGAGTGGAATCAGCCCCAGCATTTT	CASSGQEWNQPQHF
NA	TRBV10-1	NA	TRBJ2-5	TGCGCCAGCGGGGGTAGGGGTACGGAGACCCAGTACTTC	CASGGRGTETQYF
TRBD1	TRBV19	NA	TRBJ2-3	TGTGCCAGTAGCCACCCGAGGACAGGGCGCACAGATACGCAGTATTTT	CASSHPRTGRTDTQYF
NA	TRBV7-8	NA	TRBJ2-5	TGTGCCAGCAGCTTAGGGACAGAGGGAGAGACCCAGTACTTC	CASSLGTEGETQYF
TRBD1	TRBV19	NA	TRBJ2-7	TGTGCCAGTAGTAACCAGGGGGTCGCCTACGAGCAGTACTTC	CASSNQGVAYEQYF
NA	TRBV10-2	NA	TRBJ1-3	TGCGCCAGCAGTGAGCCGTTCTCTGGAAACACCATATATTTT	CASSEPFSGNTIYF
NA	TRBV30	NA	TRBJ1-2	TGTGCCTGGAGTCCAGGGGATGGCTACACCTTC	CAWSPGDGYTF
NA	TRBV28	NA	TRBJ2-7	TGTGCCAGCATAAGGGCGGGGCATACCTACGAGCAGTACTTC	CASIRAGHTYEQYF
TRBD1	TRBV5-1	NA	TRBJ1-2	TGCGCCAGCAGCGGGGGACAGGGGAACTATGGCTACACCTTC	CASSGGQGNYGYTF
TRBD1	TRBV2	NA	TRBJ1-2	TGTGCCAGCAGTCGGGGAGACAGGGAGTATGGCTACACCTTC	CASSRGDREYGYTF
TRBD1	TRBV7-8	NA	TRBJ1-5	TGTGCCAGCAGCTTAGTATCTTACGGGACAGTAAATCAGCCCCAGCATTTT	CASSLVSYGTVNQPQHF
TRBD2	TRBV7-2	NA	TRBJ2-1	TGTGCCAGCAGCCCGGCGGTAGCGGGGGCCTTCTTC	CASSPAVAGAFF
NA	TRBV4-1	NA	TRBJ2-7	TGCGCCAGCAGCCAAGAGAGCGGGACAGTTAAGTACTTC	CASSQESGTVKYF
TRBD2	TRBV7-3	NA	TRBJ2-1	TGTGCCAGCAGCTTAACGGGAGGGGTCTCCTACAATGAGCAGTTCTTC	CASSLTGGVSYNEQFF
NA	TRBV5-4	NA	TRBJ2-4	TGTGCCAGCAGCCCACCAGGAGTGGACATTCAGTACTTC	CASSPPGVDIQYF
NA	TRBV5-1	NA	TRBJ2-3	TGCGCCAGCAGCCCTGGATCGGGGAGCCAGCAGTATTTT	CASSPGSGSQQYF
NA	TRBV11-2	NA	TRBJ2-2	TGTGCCAGCAGATACCAGGGGTTGAACACCGGGGAGCTGTTTTTT	CASRYQGLNTGELFF
TRBD1	TRBV7-2	NA	TRBJ2-2	TGTGCCAGCAGCCCCACAGGGGGCTCGAACACCGGGGAGCTGTTTTTT	CASSPTGGSNTGELFF
NA	TRBV4-2	NA	TRBJ1-1	TGTGCCAGCAGCCCCCCGCAGGGAGTCACTGAAGCTTTCTTT	CASSPPQGVTEAFF
NA	TRBV5-1	once	TRBJ1-3	TGCGCCAGCAGCTTGTCAGGGGACTCTGGAAACACCATATATTTT	CASSLSGDSGNTIYF
TRBD1	TRBV7-3	once	TRBJ2-3	TGTGCCAGCAGCTTAAGACAGGGTGGGGACGATACGCAGTATTTT	CASSLRQGGDDTQYF
TRBD2	TRBV9	once	TRBJ2-5	TGTGCCAGCAGCGTTGGCGGGGGGGCTCCAGAGACCCAGTACTTC	CASSVGGGAPETQYF
TRBD1	TRBV6-1	NA	TRBJ1-1	TGTGCCAGCAGTAGAAGGACAGGGGTTAACACTGAAGCTTTCTTT	CASSRRTGVNTEAFF
NA	TRBV2	NA	TRBJ1-6	TGTGCCAGCAAGGCAGGAGAAAATTCACCCCTCCACTTT	CASKAGENSPLHF
TRBD1	TRBV7-3	NA	TRBJ1-1	TGTGCCAGCAGCAGATCGACAGGGGGACTCACTGAAGCTTTCTTT	CASSRSTGGLTEAFF
TRBD1	TRBV5-4	NA	TRBJ1-3	TGTGCCAGCAGCTTTGGTCAGGGGGAAACGGCCATATATTTT	CASSFGQGETAIYF
TRBD2	TRBV29-1	NA	TRBJ2-5	TGCAGCGTTGAAGTTATGACTAGCGGCCAAGAGACCCAGTACTTC	CSVEVMTSGQETQYF